This T cell receptor (beta chain) was found in a study of cytomegalovirus exposure and HLA in healthy donors. This clone was observed a few times. What it recognizes is unknown. General study findings and limits: TCR beta chains numbering under 200 were designated cytomegalovirus-associated. Segments of the TCR beta V type were, in most cases, productive about 87% or about 30% of the time in an earlier analysis. A missense variant in DCLRE1C was later tied to TCR beta V- and J-gene trimming. Many donors shared some public TCRs, even though most TCR sequences were rare.

The CDR3 covers 14 residues. Germline CDR1 reads SNHLY; CDR2 reads FYNNEI. It was with 60 Vbeta and 13 Jbeta primers that the PCR ran. Clones were read by immunoSEQ multiplex PCR, and TCRdb kept only the in-frame ones, dropping some. The repertoire includes roughly 200,000 clones, approximately 85% of them detected once, and about 2% sits in the top ten. This sequence joins TRBV2 and TRBJ1-1; the match to TRBD1 covers 7 bases. Sequenced sample: PBMCs. The TCR sequence derives from a woman in her forties or fifties in good health and CMV-seronegative. The CDR3 sequence is CVTAEGASNTEAFF. The DNA for the CDR3 is TGTGTCACAGCAGAGGGGGCTTCGAACACTGAAGCTTTCTTT.